This TCR beta chain was captured by sequencing in a study of preoperative IRX-2 immunotherapy in early breast cancer. The CDR3 contains 14 residues. Trimming removed 0 bases from V and 10 bases from J; junction bases left unmatched: 6. Germline-derived CDR1 and CDR2 are LGHNT and FRNRAP. Data came from immunoSEQ multiplex PCR; TCRdb stores just in-frame clones and leaves some out. This table holds around 25,000 clones, 70% to 90% found once. Treatment in this sample: preoperative locoregional IRX-2 cytokine immunotherapy. Samples came from a phase Ib trial of preoperative locoregional IRX-2 cytokine immunotherapy.

This material consisted of tumor tissue, taken after IRX-2 immunotherapy. The sequence came from a human donor with breast cancer. The chain joins TRBV12-5 to TRBJ2-1; TRBD2 matches 7 bases. In nucleotides, the CDR3 is TGTGCTAGTGGTTTGGTAGAGACTAGCTGGGAGCAGTTCTTC. This gives the protein CASGLVETSWEQFF.